This T cell receptor (beta chain) emerged from a study of cytomegalovirus exposure and HLA in healthy donors. This CDR3 region has 14 residues. V lost 2 bases and J lost 4, with 11 bases in between. The germline V gene encodes CDR1 SNHLY and CDR2 FYNNEI. The PCR used 60 Vbeta and 13 Jbeta primers. This table comes from immunoSEQ multiplex PCR, and its TCRdb copy is limited to in-frame clones, with some not included. The data contain 20,000 to 30,000 clones, roughly 73% of them singletons. The TCR sequence derives from a male donor in good health and CMV-seronegative. What was sequenced was PBMCs. The chain links TRBV2 to TRBJ1-2; D is ambiguous. As DNA, the CDR3 is TGTGCCAGCAGTGAAACAGACCTTGGCTATGGCTACACCTTC. Protein product: CASSETDLGYGYTF.